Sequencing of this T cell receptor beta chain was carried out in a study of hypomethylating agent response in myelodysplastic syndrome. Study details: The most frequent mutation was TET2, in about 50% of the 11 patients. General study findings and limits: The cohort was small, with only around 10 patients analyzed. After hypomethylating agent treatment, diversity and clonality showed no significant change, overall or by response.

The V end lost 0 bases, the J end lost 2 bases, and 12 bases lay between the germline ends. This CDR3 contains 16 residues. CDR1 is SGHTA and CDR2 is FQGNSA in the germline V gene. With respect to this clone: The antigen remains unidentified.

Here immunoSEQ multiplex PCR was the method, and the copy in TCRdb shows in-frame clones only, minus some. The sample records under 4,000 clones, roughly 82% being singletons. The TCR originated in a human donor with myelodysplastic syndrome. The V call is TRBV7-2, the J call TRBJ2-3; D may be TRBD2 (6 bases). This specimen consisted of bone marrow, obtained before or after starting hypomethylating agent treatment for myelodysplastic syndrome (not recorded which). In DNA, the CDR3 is TGTGCCAGCAGCTTAGCTGTGACTAGATACACAGATACGCAGTATTTT. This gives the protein CASSLAVTRYTDTQYF.